Described below is a single TCR beta chain sequence and its context. Its antigen is as yet unknown. The table came from immunoSEQ multiplex PCR; TCRdb's copy has only in-frame clones and leaves some out. The sample has about 160,000 clones; about 95% are singletons. This specimen belongs to a study of cytomegalovirus exposure and HLA in healthy donors. Looking at the study overall: The 130 or so validation repertoires were reported in a later analysis to have been generated on the same platform as the approximately 700 first-cohort repertoires. Study-wide results and limits: Three chains tied to CMV proved CMV antigen-specific in vitro. The study listed about 150 cytomegalovirus-associated TCR beta chains.

V lost 1 base and J lost 0, with 16 bases in between. There are 19 residues in the CDR3. CDR1 is MGHRA, CDR2 YSYEKL, per germline. This chain links TRBV4-1 with TRBJ1-6, with D perhaps matching TRBD1 (6 bases). Sequencing input: PBMCs. This TCR came from a woman aged 18-35 years in good health and CMV-seronegative. The CDR3 here is CASSQAGHRGSSYNSPLHF. The CDR3 DNA follows: TGCGCCAGCAGCCAAGCGGGACATAGGGGAAGCTCCTATAATTCACCCCTCCACTTT.